This T cell receptor beta chain was recorded in a study of shared clonotypes between healthy human individuals. At the level of the study: Researchers assigned three CD4 naive, three CD4 memory, two CD8 naive and one CD8 memory plate to each donor.

This clone was recorded only once. The antigen is unknown. As handled by the study authors: As immunoSEQ supplied junction-only sequences (without quality scores), filtering differed. Assay used: immunoSEQ multiplex PCR; TCRdb lists only in-frame clones, some missing. The D gene and trimming were derived from the DNA, and the V and J assignments and clone size from that table. The data contain more than 2,000,000 clones, more than 80% of them singletons. V lost 2 bases, J lost 3 bases, and 7 bases stayed unmatched. Germline V gives CDR1 MGHRA, CDR2 YSYEKL. The CDR3 contains 17 residues. Findings of the study overall: Sequencing depth was a factor that was expected to affect clonotype sharing among donors. A reduction in generation probabilities was seen for non-shared clonotypes relative to those shared by all four donors.

The sequence came from a man aged 18 to 30 in good health. Some clones in this sample may be carry-over from other donors' samples. Material: naive CD4+ T cells from PBMCs. The subset is: CD45RA+ positively selected. J is TRBJ2-7 and V is TRBV4-1, with 13 bases matching TRBD2. The CDR3, as DNA: TGCGCCAGCAGCCAATTCACTAGCGGGAGGGCCGACTACGAGCAGTACTTC. This gives the protein CASSQFTSGRADYEQYF.